A selection of T cell receptor beta chains follows, all from one sample in a study of cytomegalovirus exposure and HLA in healthy donors. Sequencing used immunoSEQ multiplex PCR; TCRdb keeps in-frame clones, though not all of them. The table has around 120,000 clones, 80% seen once. What was sequenced was PBMCs. Receptor source: a woman in her 40s in good health and CMV-seronegative. The CDR3 runs from the conserved cysteine through the conserved F or W. A D gene is named only where the DNA matches it firmly. Clone size is not always given. Where it is, it says once, few, many or a class for expanded clones.

j_gene	d_gene	abundance	v_gene	CDR3nt	CDR3aa
TRBJ2-5	TRBD2	NA	TRBV5-1	TGCGCCAGCAGCTTGTCAATAGGGGAGGGTCAAGAGACCCAGTACTTC	CASSLSIGEGQETQYF
TRBJ2-7	NA	NA	TRBV11-2	TGTGCCAGCAGCTTGGGGGGATATCAGTACTTC	CASSLGGYQYF
TRBJ2-2	TRBD1	NA	TRBV7-9	TGTGCCGGGGGACAGGGAAGCACCGGGGAGCTGTTTTTT	CAGGQGSTGELFF
TRBJ2-5	NA	few	TRBV6-5	TGTGCCAGCAGCCCACTAGTCCTCGGGGAGACCCAGTACTTC	CASSPLVLGETQYF
TRBJ2-4	TRBD2	NA	TRBV28	TGTGCCAGCAGTTTCTCGCTCCCATCTAAAAACGGGACTAGCGGGAGTTTAAGCAAAAACATTCAGTACTTC	CASSFSLPSKNGTSGSLSKNIQYF
TRBJ2-5	TRBD1	NA	TRBV5-1	TGCGCCAGCAGCTCGTTCGGGACAGGCGAAGAGACCCAGTACTTC	CASSSFGTGEETQYF
TRBJ1-1	NA	NA	TRBV9	TGTGCCAGCAGCCCCTTCCGAACAACGAACACTGAAGCTTTCTTT	CASSPFRTTNTEAFF
TRBJ1-6	TRBD1	NA	TRBV11-3	TGTGCCAGCAGCGCTGGACAGGGGAGGTCCCTCCACTTT	CASSAGQGRSLHF
TRBJ1-1	NA	NA	TRBV2	TGTGCCCGCGGGGGCCTTACTTCCCTCAACACTGAAGCTTTCTTT	CARGGLTSLNTEAFF
TRBJ1-6	NA	NA	TRBV6-5	TGTGCCAGCAGTTACGCGGACAGTTCTAATTCACCCCTCCACTTT	CASSYADSSNSPLHF
TRBJ2-4	TRBD2	NA	TRBV6-5	TGTGCCAGCAGCTACGGAGCGGGGGGTATTCAGTACTTC	CASSYGAGGIQYF
TRBJ2-7	NA	NA	TRBV7-9	TGTGCCAGCAGCCCGCTCGGCGGCTCCTACGAGCAGTACTTC	CASSPLGGSYEQYF
TRBJ2-7	TRBD2	NA	TRBV5-4	TGTGCCAGCAGCTTGGGCGGGAGGGACCCCTACGAGCAGTACTTC	CASSLGGRDPYEQYF
TRBJ1-2	NA	NA	TRBV4-2	TGTGCCAGCAGCCAACGAGGTTATGGCTACACCTTC	CASSQRGYGYTF
TRBJ2-1	NA	once	TRBV10-3	TGTGCCATCAGAGGGGGGGACAGGTCTAGTGAGCAGTTCTTC	CAIRGGDRSSEQFF
TRBJ2-7	TRBD2	NA	TRBV9	TGTGCCAGCAGCCCAGGACTAGTACAAGGGAGCGAGCAGTACTTC	CASSPGLVQGSEQYF
TRBJ1-1	NA	NA	TRBV11-3	TGTGCCAGCAGCTTACATCTGAACACTGAAGCTTTCTTT	CASSLHLNTEAFF
TRBJ2-5	TRBD2	NA	TRBV4-2	TGTGCCAGCAGCCAAGGAGGAGTAGCGGGGAGCCAAGAGACCCAGTACTTC	CASSQGGVAGSQETQYF
TRBJ1-1	NA	NA	TRBV7-2	TGTGCCAGCAGCTTAGCGACAGGTGGGACTGAAGCTTTCTTT	CASSLATGGTEAFF
TRBJ2-5	NA	once	TRBV2	TGTGCCAGCAGGGAGTACCAAGAGACCCAGTACTTC	CASREYQETQYF
TRBJ2-5	NA	NA	TRBV7-6	TGTGCCAGCAGCTTAGTGTGGGGGCGAGAGACCCAGTACTTC	CASSLVWGRETQYF
TRBJ2-7	TRBD2	NA	TRBV18	TGTGCCAGCTCACCCGGGATAGCCGGGACTAGCATCGCCTACGAGCAGTACTTC	CASSPGIAGTSIAYEQYF
TRBJ1-2	TRBD1	NA	TRBV9	TGTGCCAGCAGCATTAGTCAGGGGACAGAAAATTACTATGGCTACACCTTC	CASSISQGTENYYGYTF
TRBJ1-1	NA	once	TRBV5-1	TGCGCCAGCAGCAGTACCCAGGGGAACACTGAAGCTTTCTTT	CASSSTQGNTEAFF
TRBJ1-1	NA	NA	TRBV14	TGTGCCAGCAGCCTGGCGCATGGTAGCTGGAACACTGAAGCTTTCTTT	CASSLAHGSWNTEAFF
TRBJ2-7	TRBD2	NA	TRBV6-1	TGTGCCAGCAGTCCACTAGCGGGCCCCCTCTACGAGCAGTACTTC	CASSPLAGPLYEQYF
TRBJ1-1	NA	NA	TRBV7-6	TGTGCCAGCCGGGGCGGGGGCATTGGCACTGAAGCTTTCTTT	CASRGGGIGTEAFF
TRBJ2-7	NA	once	TRBV28	TGTGCCAGCAGGTCTGAGGACAGTACCTACGAGCAGTACTTC	CASRSEDSTYEQYF
TRBJ1-1	TRBD1	few	TRBV5-1	TGCGCCAGCAGTTCGACAGGGTACACTGAAGCTTTCTTT	CASSSTGYTEAFF
TRBJ2-1	TRBD2	NA	TRBV5-1	TGCGCCAGCAGCTTACCGGGACTAGCGGGAGCGGGGGAGCAGTTCTTC	CASSLPGLAGAGEQFF
TRBJ1-5	NA	NA	TRBV18	TGTGCCAGCTCACCCTCCAGGGTAAGCAATCAGCCCCAGCATTTT	CASSPSRVSNQPQHF
TRBJ2-7	NA	few	TRBV5-1	TGCGCCAGCAGCCCAAGGGGGGGGAAACCTTCTTACGAGCAGTACTTC	CASSPRGGKPSYEQYF
TRBJ1-2	TRBD1	NA	TRBV29-1	TGCAGCGTTGGGACAGGGAGTTATGGCTACACCTTC	CSVGTGSYGYTF
TRBJ1-2	NA	NA	TRBV7-8	TGTGCCCGCAGCCTTCCTCCCCGGACAGCAATCTATGGCTACACCTTC	CARSLPPRTAIYGYTF
TRBJ1-2	NA	NA	TRBV6-5	TGTGCCAGCAGTGCGTCGGGGTTTTACGGGGGCTACACCTTC	CASSASGFYGGYTF
TRBJ1-2	TRBD1	NA	TRBV5-1	TGCGCCAGCAGCTCGGGACAGGGCTATGGCTACACCTTC	CASSSGQGYGYTF
TRBJ1-2	NA	NA	TRBV29-1	TGCAACGTCTGGACAGAGGATGGCTACACCTTC	CNVWTEDGYTF
TRBJ1-1	TRBD1	NA	TRBV6-1	TGTGCCAGCAGTGATAAGACAGGGGGCGAGTACACTGAAGCTTTCTTT	CASSDKTGGEYTEAFF
TRBJ2-7	NA	NA	TRBV27	TGTGCCAGCAGTTTGACAGGCCTCTCCTACGAGCAGTACTTC	CASSLTGLSYEQYF
TRBJ1-5	NA	NA	TRBV11-2	TGTGCCAGCAGTGGGTCGGGAACAACAAATCAGCCCCAGCATTTT	CASSGSGTTNQPQHF
TRBJ1-2	NA	NA	TRBV6-5	TGTGCCAGCAGTCCAGACAGTACCTATGGCTACACCTTC	CASSPDSTYGYTF
TRBJ2-7	TRBD1	NA	TRBV5-1	TGCGCCAGCAGCTTGGGACAGGGGGCCTACGAGCAGTACTTC	CASSLGQGAYEQYF
TRBJ1-6	NA	NA	TRBV19	TGTGCCAGTAGTGTTCGAGTAAATTCACCCCTCCACTTT	CASSVRVNSPLHF
TRBJ2-7	NA	NA	TRBV4-3	TGCGCCAGCAGCCTAATAGAGGTGTACGAGCAGTACTTC	CASSLIEVYEQYF
TRBJ1-1	NA	NA	TRBV27	TGTGCCAGCAGTATAACGACAGCCTTGAACACTGAAGCTTTCTTT	CASSITTALNTEAFF
TRBJ2-1	NA	few	TRBV10-3	TGTGCCATCAGTGTAGGAGACTACAATGAGCAGTTCTTC	CAISVGDYNEQFF